The next 26 T cell receptor beta chains were all read from a single sample in a study of CD8+CD57+ T cells in acquired aplastic anemia. Template material for TCR beta VDJ and CDR3 profiling consisted of genomic DNA. TCRdb reprocessed the reads with MiXCR, giving one entry per CDR3 protein. Here the sample spans around 250,000 distinct CDR3 sequences, approximately 80% being singletons. Patients chosen for sequencing had CD8+CD57+ cells that had expanded, as shown by flow cytometry. The sequenced sample was sorted CD4+, CD8+, or CD8+CD57+ T cells (not recorded which) from PBMCs. The receptor source for this set is a human donor with aplastic anemia.

V is TRBV5-6 and J is TRBJ2-5; 10 positions match TRBD1. The V gene's germline CDR1 is SGHDT and CDR2 YYEEEE. Trimming cost V 0 bases and J 4 bases; bases outside gene matches: 6. This CDR3 has 16 amino acids. The CDR3: CASSLGLGDRGETQYF. The CDR3 DNA reads TGTGCCAGCAGCTTGGGGTTGGGGGACAGGGGAGAGACCCAGTACTTC.

A remark on this clonotype: The junction departs from the called germline gene at one end, perhaps through a read error. The chain employs TRBV7-9 and TRBJ2-7, with TRBD1 matching over 7 bases. This CDR3 spans 14 amino acids. CDR1 and CDR2 from the germline V gene are SEHNR and FQNEAQ (reference sequence). This CDR3 is CATSLDVTGNKEDF. The CDR3 DNA sequence: TGTGCCACCAGCTTAGATGTGACAGGGAACAAGGAAGATTTC.

This sequence joins TRBV20-1 and TRBJ2-1, with D perhaps given as TRBD1 or TRBD2 (6 bases each). This CDR3 spans 12 amino acids. The V gene's germline CDR1 is DFQATT and CDR2 SNEGSKA (reference sequence). V was cut by 2 bases and J by 8 bases, with 10 bases left in between. The chain's CDR3 is CSARQGGYEQFF. CDR3 sequence (DNA): TGCAGTGCTAGACAAGGGGGGTATGAGCAGTTCTTC.

This clonotype was seen only once. CDR3 sequence (DNA): TGTGCCAGCAGCGAACTAGAGCCCCTTCATTACGAGCAGTACTTC. Protein product: CASSELEPLHYEQYF. The chain carries TRBV9 and TRBJ2-7, with D maybe TRBD2 (5 bases). The CDR3 has 15 amino acids. Trimming cost V 3 bases and J 4 bases, with 17 bases left between them. Germline-derived CDR1 and CDR2 are SGDLS and YYNGEE. Full variable domain (outside the CDR3, taken from reference TRBV9 and TRBJ2-7): DSGVTQTPKHLITATGQRVTLRCSPRSGDLSVYWYQQSLDQGLQFLIQYYNGEERAKGNILERFSAQQFPDLHSELNLSSLELGDSALYFCASSELEPLHYEQYFGPGTRLTVT.

V is TRBV5-6 and J is TRBJ1-2, with TRBD1 as a possible D gene (5 bases). This CDR3 region has 14 residues. Germline CDR1 SGHDT, CDR2 YYEEEE. The ends were cut back, 0 bases at V and 3 bases at J, with 9 bases in the middle. Here the CDR3 DNA reads TGTGCCAGCAGCTTGGGAGGGGCACACTATGGCTACACCTTC. Translation gives CASSLGGAHYGYTF.

The chain couples TRBV5-1 to TRBJ1-6; no reliable D call. Germline CDR1 SGHRS, CDR2 YFSETQ. The CDR3 is 14 amino acids. The ends were cut back, 0 bases at V and 7 bases at J, with 8 bases in the middle. DNA for the CDR3: TGCGCCAGCAGCTTGGGGCACCAAAATTCACCCCTCCACTTT. Translation gives CASSLGHQNSPLHF.

In regard to this clonotype: A read error may account for a junction end that differs from germline. V is TRBV7-8 and J is TRBJ2-5, with 7 bases that match TRBD2. The CDR3 is 12 residues long. Germline V gene data show CDR1 as SGHVS and CDR2 as FQNEAQ. This CDR3 reads CAGSGARDPDKF. CDR3 in DNA: TGTGCCGGAAGCGGGGCTAGAGATCCCGATAAGTTC. Full variable domain (outside the CDR3, taken from reference TRBV7-8 and TRBJ2-5): GAGVSQSPRYKVAKRGQDVALRCDPISGHVSLFWYQQALGQGPEFLTYFQNEAQLDKSGLPSDRFFAERPEGSVSTLKIQRTQQEDSAVYLCAGSGARDPDKFGPGTRLLVL.

Here the CDR3 DNA reads TGTGCCAGCAGGCCGGGACAGGACTCCTACGAGCAGTACTTC. It specifies CASRPGQDSYEQYF. This rearrangement joins TRBV2 to TRBJ2-7; 8 bases map to TRBD1. Germline loops: CDR1 SNHLY, CDR2 FYNNEI. The ends lost 6 bases at V and 0 bases at J; junction bases unmatched: 4. The CDR3 is made up of 14 amino acids.

With regard to this clonotype: The conserved final phenylalanine or tryptophan is absent from the CDR3, which likely points to a read error. No DNA is shown, since the ends of the CDR3 on it are uncertain; the CDR3 is the one TCRdb lists. The CDR3 protein is CASSLTGSADHFYTP. The chain carries TRBV2 and TRBJ1-2; the D segment call TRBD1 is taken from the table without a DNA check. The germline gives CDR1 SNHLY, CDR2 FYNNEI. The CDR3 has 15 amino acids, counting both end residues.

V gene TRBV11-2 combines with J gene TRBJ2-3; no clear D. The CDR3 covers 13 residues. V lost 1 base and J lost 7, with 9 bases in between. In germline, CDR1 is SGHAT, CDR2 FQNNGV. The chain's CDR3 is CASSLGASHTQYF. The DNA of the CDR3 is TGTGCCAGCAGCTTAGGGGCCAGTCATACGCAGTATTTT.

As for this clonotype: The CDR3 does not close with the conserved phenylalanine or tryptophan, likely indicating a read error. Because the CDR3's place on the DNA is in doubt, the DNA is left out and the CDR3 is given as listed by TCRdb. The CDR3 region is CATSSGGMHENLYC. The chain uses TRBV2 and TRBJ2-5; the D call of TRBD1 is as the table states it, not checked on the DNA. Germline-derived CDR1 and CDR2 are SNHLY and FYNNEI. The CDR3 is made up of 14 amino acids, end residues included.

Remarks on this clonotype: Germline is not matched at one junction end, which may reflect a read error. The V gene is TRBV9, the J gene TRBJ2-3; D gene ambiguous. CDR1 and CDR2 (germline): SGDLS, YYNGEE. The CDR3 has 14 amino acids. Here the CDR3 DNA reads TGTGCCAGCAGCGTAGGGTCAGATACGCAGAAGTTTGATTTT. Translated: CASSVGSDTQKFDF.

This chain joins TRBV7-9 and TRBJ1-1, with D uncertain. Trimming stripped 6 bases from V and 5 bases from J, with 19 bases between. CDR1 and CDR2 from the germline V gene are SEHNR and FQNEAQ (reference sequence). This CDR3 contains 15 residues. The DNA for the CDR3 is TGTGCCAGCAGTCCAGAAGCGGGAGGGCTGACTGAAGCTTTCTTT. Its translation: CASSPEAGGLTEAFF.

This clonotype has a count of ten or more. The V gene is TRBV11-3, the J gene TRBJ2-2; D call uncertain. CDR3 size: 12 residues. In germline, CDR1 is SGHNT, CDR2 YENEEA. Between the trimmed V and J ends, which lost 0 bases and 11 bases, there was a span of 7 bases. CDR3 loop: CASSLDLTELFF. DNA for the CDR3: TGTGCCAGCAGCTTAGATCTGACAGAGCTGTTTTTT.

V is TRBV2 and J is TRBJ2-1; D not resolved. This CDR3 comprises 13 residues. Germline values: CDR1 SNHLY, CDR2 FYNNEI. V lost 3 bases to trimming and J lost 12 bases, with 15 bases between them. The CDR3 reads CASSDVGIRSQFF. DNA of the CDR3: TGTGCCAGCAGTGATGTGGGGATCCGTTCGCAGTTCTTC.

The rearrangement uses TRBV7-9 and TRBJ2-3, with D possibly TRBD2 on 6 matching bases. The CDR3 sequence is 13 residues long. Germline values: CDR1 SEHNR, CDR2 FQNEAQ (reference sequence). The V end lost 3 bases, the J end lost 13 bases, and 17 bases lay between the germline ends. The CDR3 reads CASSLLDRGTKYF. Here the CDR3 DNA reads TGTGCCAGCAGCTTGTTAGACCGCGGGACGAAGTATTTT.

This clonotype has just a few counts. The junction does not match germline at one end; this may be a read error. The V and J genes are TRBV11-1 and TRBJ2-5; D uncertain. The CDR3 is made up of 14 amino acids. Germline V gene lookup returns CDR1 SGHAT and CDR2 FQDESV (reference sequence). The CDR3 region has the DNA TGTGCCACCAGCAGAGGTCGGGCGGAAGAGACCCAGTACTTC. As protein: CATSRGRAEETQYF.

The genes are TRBV25-1 and TRBJ2-3; the D gene is possibly TRBD2 (6 bases). The CDR3 sequence is 16 residues long. Germline values: CDR1 MGHDK, CDR2 SYGVNS. V gave up 5 bases and J gave up 6 bases, with 21 bases separating them. CDR3 nucleotide sequence: TGTGCCAGCAGTCCCTGGGACTCCCCCACCTCCGATACGCAGTATTTT. It codes for CASSPWDSPTSDTQYF. The whole variable domain, remainder taken from reference TRBV25-1 and TRBJ2-3, is EADIYQTPRYLVIGTGKKITLECSQTMGHDKMYWYQQDPGMELHLIHYSYGVNSTEKGDLSSESTVSRIRTEHFPLTLESARPSHTSQYLCASSPWDSPTSDTQYFGPGTRLTVL.

This rearrangement joins TRBV11-1 to TRBJ2-5, with D unclear. The CDR3 has 14 residues. The V end was cut by 5 bases, the J end by 3 bases, with 13 bases between. In germline, CDR1 is SGHAT, CDR2 FQDESV (reference sequence). DNA for the CDR3: TGTGCCAGCAGCAAAGGCAATAGGAAAGAGACCCAGTACTTC. As protein: CASSKGNRKETQYF.

The chain combines TRBV7-2 with TRBJ2-2, with 10 bases identical to TRBD1. The CDR3 spans 16 residues. CDR1 SGHTA and CDR2 FQGNSA come from the germline V gene. With V trimmed by 4 bases and J by 14 bases, 16 bases remained unmatched. The CDR3 region has the DNA TGTGCCAGCAGCTCGACAGGGGGCGGCGACTATGGCTACCTGTTTTTT. Its translation is CASSSTGGGDYGYLFF.

The CDR3 protein is CASSIDPGTGEPQHF. The CDR3 nucleotides read TGTGCCAGTAGTATAGATCCCGGCACAGGTGAGCCCCAGCATTTT. The chain joins TRBV9 to TRBJ1-3; a possible D gene is TRBD1 (5 bases). The end of the DNA is better explained by TRBJ1-5, so the J call may be wrong. Germline CDR1 is SGDLS and CDR2 is YYNGEE. There are 15 residues in the CDR3.

The chain uses TRBV5-6 and TRBJ1-6; D not resolved. From germline, CDR1 is SGHDT and CDR2 YYEEEE. CDR3 size: 16 residues. Trimming left V 2 bases short and J 0 bases short, with 9 bases between. The CDR3 loop reads CASSFESASYNSPLHF. DNA of the CDR3: TGTGCCAGCAGCTTCGAGAGCGCCTCCTATAATTCACCCCTCCACTTT.

To note about this clonotype: The junction differs from germline at one of its ends, possibly a read error. The rearrangement uses TRBV11-3 and TRBJ2-5; D may be TRBD1 (5 bases). Germline values: CDR1 SGHNT, CDR2 YENEEA. This CDR3 is built from 15 residues. The CDR3 nucleotides read TGTGCCGGCAGCTTAGATCTGACAGTAGGGGAGACCCAGTACTTC. It codes for CAGSLDLTVGETQYF.

Concerning this clonotype: A junction end diverges from the germline sequence, so it may reflect a read error. The rearrangement uses TRBV2 and TRBJ1-2; D unclear. The CDR3 has 13 amino acids. Germline CDR1 reads SNHLY; CDR2 reads FYNNEI. The CDR3 nucleotides are TGTGCCAGCGGCGACGGGCGCACAGATGCCCAGACCTTT. It encodes CASGDGRTDAQTF.

On this clonotype itself: One end of the junction varies from germline; a read error may be responsible. The V call is TRBV7-9, the J call TRBJ2-7; tentative D call: TRBD2 (5 bases). The CDR3 sequence is 14 residues long. The germline V gene has CDR1 SEHNR and CDR2 FQNEAQ (reference sequence). The CDR3 sequence: CATSGRDLPYEQYF. CDR3 nucleotide sequence: TGTGCCACCAGCGGCCGAGACCTACCCTACGAGCAGTACTTC.

To note about this clonotype: The junction differs from germline at one of its ends, possibly a read error. This chain joins TRBV5-1 and TRBJ2-5; D may be TRBD1 (6 bases). The germline V gene has CDR1 SGHRS and CDR2 YFSETQ. This CDR3 contains 12 residues. CDR3 region: CASNLVPGELYF. The CDR3 DNA reads TGTGCCAGCAACTTAGTCCCAGGGGAGCTGTATTTC.